This passage covers 20 T cell receptor beta chains from one sample sequenced in a study of follicular helper T cells after annual influenza vaccination. Assay: immunoSEQ multiplex PCR; the TCRdb copy retains only in-frame clones and omits some. Altogether about 2,700 clones are present, 70% to 85% being singletons, with the ten largest covering 1.5%. As to time point: 2014-2015 season, pre-vaccination. The material was CXCR5+ CD38- circulating T follicular helper cells from blood, obtained on the day of influenza vaccination. As for subset: circulating Tfh, non-naive CD4+CXCR5+PD-1+ (ICOS+CD38+ or ICOS-CD38-). All receptors derive from an adult who received the influenza vaccine.

This rearrangement joins TRBV4-3 to TRBJ1-3, with D possibly TRBD1 on 6 matching bases. The CDR3 has 15 amino acids. The V gene's germline CDR1 is LGHNA and CDR2 YSLEER. Trimming left V 4 bases short and J 5 bases short, with 15 bases between. The CDR3 nucleotides are TGCGCCAGCAGCCCCAGGACAGAAGGCCGAAACACCATATATTTT. Its translation is CASSPRTEGRNTIYF.

This rearrangement joins TRBV5-1 to TRBJ2-3; 8 bases agree with TRBD2. Trimming cost V 0 bases and J 0 bases; bases outside gene matches: 12. The CDR3 has 19 residues. Looked up from germline, CDR1 is SGHRS and CDR2 is YFSETQ. The CDR3 DNA follows: TGCGCCAGCAGCTTGGCTGCGGCTAGCGGGTCCACTAGCACAGATACGCAGTATTTT. Translated, it gives CASSLAAASGSTSTDTQYF.

This chain uses TRBV7-2 with TRBJ1-2, with no clear D. The ends were cut back, 4 bases at V and 4 bases at J, with 4 bases in the middle. The CDR3 is 11 amino acids. Germline assignment: CDR1 SGHTA and CDR2 FQGNSA. The CDR3 sequence: CASSSSYGYTF. DNA for the CDR3: TGTGCCAGCAGCTCGTCCTATGGCTACACCTTC. The whole variable domain, filled in from reference TRBV7-2 and TRBJ1-2, reads GAGVSQSPSNKVTEKGKDVELRCDPISGHTALYWYRQSLGQGLEFLIYFQGNSAPDKSGLPSDRFSAERTGGSVSTLTIQRTQQEDSAVYLCASSSSYGYTFGSGTRLTVV.

This chain connects TRBV2 to TRBJ1-2; D ambiguous. Trimming removed 4 bases at V and 0 bases at J, with 6 bases between. Germline V gene lookup returns CDR1 SNHLY and CDR2 FYNNEI. This CDR3 has 13 residues. The CDR3 reads CASSVTPNYGYTF. DNA for the CDR3: TGTGCCAGCAGTGTCACACCTAACTATGGCTACACCTTC.

V usage is TRBV18 and J usage is TRBJ2-5; no clear D gene. The V gene lost 0 bases and the J gene lost 4 bases, with 6 bases spanning the gap. The germline CDR1 and CDR2 sequences are KGHSH and LQKENI. The CDR3 totals 13 residues. DNA of the CDR3: TGTGCCAGCTCACCACCGCTCGGAGAGACCCAGTACTTC. Residues: CASSPPLGETQYF.

The CDR3 coding sequence is TGTGCCATCAGCGACAGGGGTGGGTTGAGTGAAGCTTTCTTT. It is translated as CAISDRGGLSEAFF. The chain is built from TRBV10-3 and TRBJ1-1; 8 nucleotides agree with TRBD1. V lost 6 bases to trimming and J lost 7 bases; unmatched junction nucleotides: 10. This CDR3 spans 14 amino acids. Germline values: CDR1 ENHRY, CDR2 SYGVKD.

The gene calls are TRBV7-2 and TRBJ2-1; D gene unclear. Trimming cost V 1 base and J 4 bases, with 8 bases left between them. This CDR3 region has 14 residues. The germline V gene has CDR1 SGHTA and CDR2 FQGNSA. The DNA for the CDR3 is TGTGCCAGCAGCTTAGGTATCGCTTACAATGAGCAGTTCTTC. This gives the protein CASSLGIAYNEQFF.

The chain recombines TRBV5-6 with TRBJ2-6; D might be TRBD2 (5 bases). Germline-derived CDR1 and CDR2 are SGHDT and YYEEEE. The V gene lost 4 bases and the J gene lost 2 bases, with 13 bases spanning the gap. This CDR3 is 16 amino acids long. CDR3 residues: CASSPVGEPGANVLTF. The DNA of the CDR3 is TGTGCCAGCAGCCCGGTCGGGGAGCCTGGGGCCAACGTCCTGACTTTC.

This chain uses TRBV7-8 with TRBJ2-3; no definite D call. Germline CDR1 SGHVS, CDR2 FQNEAQ. The V gene lost 4 bases and the J gene lost 2 bases, with 10 bases spanning the gap. This CDR3 has 14 amino acids. The CDR3 sequence: CASSSGLSTDTQYF. As DNA, the CDR3 is TGTGCCAGCAGCTCGGGCCTTTCCACAGATACGCAGTATTTT.

This clone showed up just a few times. CDR3: CASSQGPPPYEQYF. The CDR3 DNA reads TGTGCCAGCAGTCAAGGACCCCCACCTTACGAGCAGTACTTC. V is TRBV2 and J is TRBJ2-7, with unresolved D. Germline assignment: CDR1 SNHLY and CDR2 FYNNEI. V was shortened by 5 bases and J by 4 bases, with 15 bases between the two germline ends. The CDR3 covers 14 residues.

This clone was detected once. The genes are TRBV5-5 and TRBJ1-2; D call uncertain. The CDR3 totals 14 residues. Looked up from germline, CDR1 is SGHKS and CDR2 is YYEKEE (reference sequence). Trimming removed 6 bases at V and 5 bases at J, with 17 bases between. The CDR3 region has the DNA TGTGCCAGCACTGTTAGGCAGACCGCTTATGGCTACACCTTC. Translated, it gives CASTVRQTAYGYTF.

This rearrangement joins TRBV5-1 to TRBJ1-4, with TRBD1 matching over 11 bases. Trimming took 4 bases from V and 8 from J; bases not matched to a gene: 7. The CDR3 is 15 amino acids. Germline V gene data show CDR1 as SGHRS and CDR2 as YFSETQ. CDR3 sequence (DNA): TGCGCCAGCAGCAGAGGGACAGGGGGAGAGGAAAAACTGTTTTTT. It is translated as CASSRGTGGEEKLFF.

This chain joins TRBV27 and TRBJ1-2; maybe TRBD1 (5 bases). CDR3 size: 14 residues. Trimming cost V 6 bases and J 2 bases, with 13 bases left between them. Per germline, CDR1 MNHEY and CDR2 SMNVEV (reference sequence). As DNA, the CDR3 is TGTGCCAGCAGCCCAGGGCTCGAGAACTATGGCTACACCTTC. It yields the protein CASSPGLENYGYTF.

The rearrangement uses TRBV7-8 and TRBJ1-1; D is ambiguous. Germline V gene data show CDR1 as SGHVS and CDR2 as FQNEAQ. This CDR3 contains 14 residues. V lost 5 bases and J lost 1, with 11 bases in between. Here the CDR3 DNA reads TGTGCCAGCAGCCTGACGGTCGGGAACACTGAAGCTTTCTTT. Protein: CASSLTVGNTEAFF.

The chain links TRBV6-6 to TRBJ2-1; 15 nucleotides agree with TRBD2. Germline V gives CDR1 MNHNY, CDR2 SVGAGI (reference sequence). V was clipped by 6 bases and J by 10 bases; unmatched bases: 7. The CDR3 totals 15 residues. The CDR3 here is CASSQTGTSGGEQFF. As DNA, the CDR3 is TGTGCCAGCAGCCAAACCGGGACTAGCGGGGGGGAGCAGTTCTTC.

The V and J genes are TRBV10-3 and TRBJ1-5; weak D call: TRBD1 (5 bases). Germline V gives CDR1 ENHRY, CDR2 SYGVKD. The CDR3 is 14 amino acids. V lost 6 bases and J 8 bases, leaving 17 bases between the germline ends. As DNA, the CDR3 is TGTGCCATCAGCACACTGGGGGTTAGGGAGCCCCAGCATTTT. It translates to CAISTLGVREPQHF.

The CDR3 sequence: CASSLSDTQYF. The CDR3 DNA is TGTGCCAGCAGCTTATCGGATACGCAGTATTTT. This chain joins TRBV7-6 and TRBJ2-3; D unclear. This CDR3 comprises 11 residues. CDR1 is SGHVS, CDR2 FNYEAQ, per germline. The V end was cut by 2 bases, the J end by 6 bases, with 3 bases between.

The gene calls are TRBV5-5 and TRBJ1-5; tentatively, D is TRBD1 (5 bases). Germline lookup yields CDR1 SGHKS and CDR2 YYEKEE (reference sequence). The CDR3 spans 15 residues. The ends were cut back, 1 base at V and 7 bases at J, with 15 bases in the middle. CDR3: CASSLFIQGGQPQHF. CDR3 in DNA: TGTGCCAGCAGCTTGTTTATCCAGGGAGGACAGCCCCAGCATTTT.

This rearrangement joins TRBV5-1 to TRBJ2-2; D is perhaps TRBD2 (6 bases). CDR3 length: 14 amino acids. Germline V gene sequence: CDR1 SGHRS, CDR2 YFSETQ. The V end was cut by 4 bases, the J end by 5 bases, with 12 bases between. CDR3 region: CASSPQGRTGELFF. The CDR3 DNA sequence: TGCGCCAGCAGCCCCCAAGGGAGGACCGGGGAGCTGTTTTTT.

V and J are TRBV7-3 and TRBJ2-7; weak D call: TRBD1 (6 bases). Germline lookup yields CDR1 SGHTA and CDR2 FQGTGA. This CDR3 spans 18 amino acids. The germline V and J ends were trimmed by 3 bases and 4 bases, with 25 bases remaining between them. Written as DNA, the CDR3 is TGTGCCAGCAGCTTCATCAAACCTACGGGACAAGGAGATTACGAGCAGTACTTC. As protein: CASSFIKPTGQGDYEQYF.